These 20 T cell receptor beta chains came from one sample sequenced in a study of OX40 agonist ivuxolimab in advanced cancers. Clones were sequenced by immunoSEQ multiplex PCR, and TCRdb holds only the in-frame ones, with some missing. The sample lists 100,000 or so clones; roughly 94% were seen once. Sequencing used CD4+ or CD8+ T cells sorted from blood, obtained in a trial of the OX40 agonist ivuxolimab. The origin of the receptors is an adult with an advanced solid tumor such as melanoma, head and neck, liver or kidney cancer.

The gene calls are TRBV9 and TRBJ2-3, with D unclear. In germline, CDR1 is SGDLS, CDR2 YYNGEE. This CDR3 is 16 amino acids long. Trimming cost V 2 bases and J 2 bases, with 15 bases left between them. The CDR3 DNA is TGTGCCAGCAGCGTGTTGCCGGGTCCCTCCACAGATACGCAGTATTTT. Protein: CASSVLPGPSTDTQYF. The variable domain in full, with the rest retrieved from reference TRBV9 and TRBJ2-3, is DSGVTQTPKHLITATGQRVTLRCSPRSGDLSVYWYQQSLDQGLQFLIQYYNGEERAKGNILERFSAQQFPDLHSELNLSSLELGDSALYFCASSVLPGPSTDTQYFGPGTRLTVL.

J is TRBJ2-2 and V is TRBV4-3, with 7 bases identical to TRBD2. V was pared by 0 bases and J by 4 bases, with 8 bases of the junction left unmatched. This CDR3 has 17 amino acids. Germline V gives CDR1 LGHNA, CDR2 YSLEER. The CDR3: CASSQDRGGVITGELFF. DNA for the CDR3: TGCGCCAGCAGCCAAGATAGGGGAGGGGTGATCACCGGGGAGCTGTTTTTT.

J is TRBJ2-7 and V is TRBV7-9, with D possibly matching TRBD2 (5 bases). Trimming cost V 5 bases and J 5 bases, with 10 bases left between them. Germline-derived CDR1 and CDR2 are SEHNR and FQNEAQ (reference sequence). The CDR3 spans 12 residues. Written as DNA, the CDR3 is TGTGCCAGCAGCCTAGACTACAACGAGCAGTACTTC. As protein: CASSLDYNEQYF.

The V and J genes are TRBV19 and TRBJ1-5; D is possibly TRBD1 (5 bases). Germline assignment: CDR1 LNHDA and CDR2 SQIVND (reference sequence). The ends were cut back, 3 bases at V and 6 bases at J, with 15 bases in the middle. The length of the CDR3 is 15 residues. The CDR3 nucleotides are TGTGCCAGTAGTATCCCGGAGGGGATGGGTCAGCCCCAGCATTTT. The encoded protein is CASSIPEGMGQPQHF. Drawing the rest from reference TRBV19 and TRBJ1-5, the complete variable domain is DGGITQSPKYLFRKEGQNVTLSCEQNLNHDAMYWYRQDPGQGLRLIYYSQIVNDFQKGDIAEGYSVSREKKESFPLTVTSAQKNPTAFYLCASSIPEGMGQPQHFGDGTRLSIL.

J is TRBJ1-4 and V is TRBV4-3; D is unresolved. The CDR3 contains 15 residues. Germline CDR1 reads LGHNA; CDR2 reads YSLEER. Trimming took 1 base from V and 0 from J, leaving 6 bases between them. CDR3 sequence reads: CASSQARATNEKLFF. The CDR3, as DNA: TGCGCCAGCAGCCAAGCCAGAGCAACTAATGAAAAACTGTTTTTT.

The CDR3 loop reads CASSLGNWGHTEAFF. The CDR3 nucleotides are TGTGCCAGCAGCTTAGGAAATTGGGGGCACACTGAAGCTTTCTTT. The rearrangement uses TRBV7-3 and TRBJ1-1; a possible D gene is TRBD1 (6 bases). V lost 2 bases and J 3 bases, leaving 13 bases between the germline ends. The germline V gene has CDR1 SGHTA and CDR2 FQGTGA. The CDR3 extends over 15 amino acids.

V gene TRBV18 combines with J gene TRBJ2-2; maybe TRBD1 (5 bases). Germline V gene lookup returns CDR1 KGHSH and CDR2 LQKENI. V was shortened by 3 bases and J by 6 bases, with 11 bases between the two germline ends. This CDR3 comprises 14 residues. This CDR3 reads CASSPQGMAGELFF. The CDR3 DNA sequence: TGTGCCAGCTCACCCCAGGGTATGGCCGGGGAGCTGTTTTTT.

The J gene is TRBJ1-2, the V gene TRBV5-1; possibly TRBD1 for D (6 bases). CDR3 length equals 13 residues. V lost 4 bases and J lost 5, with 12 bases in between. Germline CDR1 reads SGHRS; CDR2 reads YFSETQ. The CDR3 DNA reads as TGCGCCAGCAGCCGGGACACCAATTATGGCTACACCTTC. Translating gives CASSRDTNYGYTF.

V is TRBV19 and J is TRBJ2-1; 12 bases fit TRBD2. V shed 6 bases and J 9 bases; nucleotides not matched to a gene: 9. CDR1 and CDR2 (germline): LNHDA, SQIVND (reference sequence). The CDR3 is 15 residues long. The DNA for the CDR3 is TGTGCCAGTAGGACTAGCGGGAGCCTACGGGGTGAGCAGTTCTTC. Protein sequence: CASRTSGSLRGEQFF.

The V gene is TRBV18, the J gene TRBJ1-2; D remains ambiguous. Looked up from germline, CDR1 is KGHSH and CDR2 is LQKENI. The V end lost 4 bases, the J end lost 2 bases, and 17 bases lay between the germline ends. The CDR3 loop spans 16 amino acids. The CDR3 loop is CASSLSATVTNYGYTF. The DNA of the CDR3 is TGTGCCAGCTCACTATCCGCTACAGTCACCAACTATGGCTACACCTTC.

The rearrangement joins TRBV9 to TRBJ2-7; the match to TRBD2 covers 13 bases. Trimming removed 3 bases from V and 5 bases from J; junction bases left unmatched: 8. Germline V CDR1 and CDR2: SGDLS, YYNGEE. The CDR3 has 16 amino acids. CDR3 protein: CASSGPTSGGLNEQYF. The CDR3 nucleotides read TGTGCCAGCAGCGGACCGACTAGCGGGGGGTTGAACGAGCAGTACTTC. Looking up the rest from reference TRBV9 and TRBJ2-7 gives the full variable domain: DSGVTQTPKHLITATGQRVTLRCSPRSGDLSVYWYQQSLDQGLQFLIQYYNGEERAKGNILERFSAQQFPDLHSELNLSSLELGDSALYFCASSGPTSGGLNEQYFGPGTRLTVT.

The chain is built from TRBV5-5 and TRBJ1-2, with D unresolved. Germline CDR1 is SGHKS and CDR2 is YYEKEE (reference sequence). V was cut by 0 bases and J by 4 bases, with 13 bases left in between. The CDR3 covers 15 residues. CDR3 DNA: TGTGCCAGCAGCTTGGTGGCGATTTATTTCTATGGCTACACCTTC. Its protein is CASSLVAIYFYGYTF.

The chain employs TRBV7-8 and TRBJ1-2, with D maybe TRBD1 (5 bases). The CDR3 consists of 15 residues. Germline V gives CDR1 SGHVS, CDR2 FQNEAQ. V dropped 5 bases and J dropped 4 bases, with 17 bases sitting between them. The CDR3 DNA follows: TGTGCCAGCAGCGGCCAGCCGGCAGGGTCCTATGGCTACACCTTC. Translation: CASSGQPAGSYGYTF.

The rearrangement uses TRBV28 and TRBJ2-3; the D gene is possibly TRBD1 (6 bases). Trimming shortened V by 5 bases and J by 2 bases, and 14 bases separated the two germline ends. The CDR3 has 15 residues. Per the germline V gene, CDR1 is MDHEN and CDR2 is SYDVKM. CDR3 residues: CASSLGQFATDTQYF. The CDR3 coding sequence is TGTGCCAGCAGTCTTGGACAGTTTGCCACAGATACGCAGTATTTT.

The CDR3: CASSRDSGVYGYTF. The CDR3 coding sequence is TGTGCCAGCAGTAGAGACAGTGGGGTCTATGGCTACACCTTC. The chain has TRBV2 and TRBJ1-2, with D maybe TRBD1 (5 bases). The germline gives CDR1 SNHLY, CDR2 FYNNEI. Trimming shortened V by 5 bases and J by 4 bases, and 14 bases separated the two germline ends. The CDR3 sequence is 14 residues long.

CDR3 sequence reads: CASSSPASGETTEAFF. As DNA, the CDR3 is TGTGCCAGCAGCTCCCCAGCAAGTGGGGAAACAACTGAAGCTTTCTTT. The chain employs TRBV5-4 and TRBJ1-1; no clear D gene. Germline V lookup: CDR1 SGHNT, CDR2 YYREEE (reference sequence). Between the trimmed V and J ends, which lost 3 bases and 5 bases, there was a span of 20 bases. The CDR3 extends over 16 amino acids.

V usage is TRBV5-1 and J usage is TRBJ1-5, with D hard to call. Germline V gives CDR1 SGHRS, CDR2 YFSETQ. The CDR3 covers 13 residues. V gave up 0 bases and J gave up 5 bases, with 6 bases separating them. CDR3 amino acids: CASSLEGYQPQHF. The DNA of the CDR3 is TGCGCCAGCAGCTTGGAGGGATATCAGCCCCAGCATTTT.

CDR3 sequence: CASSDAEQYF. CDR3 nucleotides: TGCGCCAGCAGTGATGCTGAGCAGTACTTC. V and J are TRBV10-1 and TRBJ2-7; no reliable D call. This CDR3 comprises 10 residues. CDR1 is WNHNN, CDR2 SYGVQD, per germline (reference sequence). The germline V and J ends were trimmed by 3 bases and 7 bases, with 4 bases remaining between them.

For the CDR3, the DNA is TGTGCCACCAGCAGAGCCGGGACAGGGAAAACTGAAGCTTTCTTT. It yields the protein CATSRAGTGKTEAFF. The chain recombines TRBV15 with TRBJ1-1, with TRBD1 matching 9 bases. Trimming cost V 1 base and J 5 bases; bases outside gene matches: 5. Germline values: CDR1 LNHNV, CDR2 YYDKDF (reference sequence). CDR3 size: 15 residues.

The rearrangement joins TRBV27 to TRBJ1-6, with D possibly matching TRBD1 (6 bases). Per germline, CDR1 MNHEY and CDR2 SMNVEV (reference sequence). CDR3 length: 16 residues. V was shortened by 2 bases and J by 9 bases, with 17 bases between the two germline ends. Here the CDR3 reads CASSLGRSAGVSPLHF. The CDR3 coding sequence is TGTGCCAGCAGTTTAGGACGGTCGGCAGGGGTTTCACCCCTCCACTTT.